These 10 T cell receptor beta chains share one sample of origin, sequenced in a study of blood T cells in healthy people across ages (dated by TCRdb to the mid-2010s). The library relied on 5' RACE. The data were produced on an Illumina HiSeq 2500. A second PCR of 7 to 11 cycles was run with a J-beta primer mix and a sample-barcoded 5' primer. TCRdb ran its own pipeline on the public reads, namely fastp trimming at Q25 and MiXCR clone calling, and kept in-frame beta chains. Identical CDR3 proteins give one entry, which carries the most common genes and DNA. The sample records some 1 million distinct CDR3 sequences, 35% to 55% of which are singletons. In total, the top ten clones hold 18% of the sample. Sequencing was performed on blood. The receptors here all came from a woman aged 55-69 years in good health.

This CDR3 is CASSLGTTGYGYTF. As DNA, the CDR3 is TGTGCCAGCAGTCTCGGGACAACCGGCTATGGCTACACCTTC. V is TRBV28 and J is TRBJ1-2, with D possibly being TRBD1 (6 bases). The V end was cut by 5 bases, the J end by 4 bases, with 14 bases between. The CDR3 is made up of 14 amino acids. The germline CDR1 and CDR2 sequences are MDHEN and SYDVKM.

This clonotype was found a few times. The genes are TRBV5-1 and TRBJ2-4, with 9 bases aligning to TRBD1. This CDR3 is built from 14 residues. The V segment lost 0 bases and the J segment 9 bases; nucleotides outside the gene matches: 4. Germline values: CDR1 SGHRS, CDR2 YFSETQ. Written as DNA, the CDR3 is TGCGCCAGCAGCTTGGGGGACAGGGTTGGCATTCAGTACTTC. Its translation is CASSLGDRVGIQYF.

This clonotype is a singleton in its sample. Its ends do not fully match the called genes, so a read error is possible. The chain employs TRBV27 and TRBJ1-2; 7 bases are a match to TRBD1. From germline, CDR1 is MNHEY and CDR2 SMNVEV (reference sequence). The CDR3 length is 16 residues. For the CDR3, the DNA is TGTGCCAGCAGGTTATTAGGGCAGGGGGCTAACTATGGCTACACCTTC. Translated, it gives CASRLLGQGANYGYTF.

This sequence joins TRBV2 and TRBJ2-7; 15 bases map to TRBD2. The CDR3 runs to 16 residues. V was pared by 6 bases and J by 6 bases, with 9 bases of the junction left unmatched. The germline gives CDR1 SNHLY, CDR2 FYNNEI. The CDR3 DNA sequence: TGTGCCAGCAGCGGACTAGCGGGAGGGCCCTCGGGCGAGCAGTACTTC. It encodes CASSGLAGGPSGEQYF.

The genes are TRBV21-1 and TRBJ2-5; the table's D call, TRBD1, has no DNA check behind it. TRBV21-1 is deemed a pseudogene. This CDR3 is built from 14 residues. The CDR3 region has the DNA TGTGCCAGCAGCAAAGGGGGGACAGGGGACGGGCAGTACTTC. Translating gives CASSKGGTGDGQYF.

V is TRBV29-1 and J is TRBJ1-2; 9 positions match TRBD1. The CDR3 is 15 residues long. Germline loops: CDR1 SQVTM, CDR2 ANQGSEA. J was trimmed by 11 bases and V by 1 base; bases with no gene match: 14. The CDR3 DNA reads TGCAGCGTTGAAGGGGGGACAGGGCGTGGTGGTTCGTACACCTTC. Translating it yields CSVEGGTGRGGSYTF.

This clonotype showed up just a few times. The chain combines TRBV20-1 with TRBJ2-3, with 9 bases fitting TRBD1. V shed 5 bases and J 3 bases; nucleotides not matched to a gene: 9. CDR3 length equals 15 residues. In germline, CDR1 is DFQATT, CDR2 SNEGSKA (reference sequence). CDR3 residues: CSALSLGQGTDTQYF. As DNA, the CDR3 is TGCAGTGCTCTCAGCTTGGGACAGGGAACAGATACGCAGTATTTT.

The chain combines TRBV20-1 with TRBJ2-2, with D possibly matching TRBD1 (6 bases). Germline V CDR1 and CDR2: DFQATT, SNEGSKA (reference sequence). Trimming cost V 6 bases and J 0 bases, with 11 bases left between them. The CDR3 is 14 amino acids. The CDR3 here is CSATGTPNTGELFF. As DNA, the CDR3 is TGCAGTGCAACCGGGACACCGAACACCGGGGAGCTGTTTTTT.

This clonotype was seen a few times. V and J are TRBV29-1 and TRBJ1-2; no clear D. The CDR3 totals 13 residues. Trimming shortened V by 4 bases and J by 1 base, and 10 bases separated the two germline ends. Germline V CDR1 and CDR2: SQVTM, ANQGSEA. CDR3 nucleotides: TGCAGCGTTGCTGAGCGGCGTAACTATGGCTACACCTTC. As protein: CSVAERRNYGYTF. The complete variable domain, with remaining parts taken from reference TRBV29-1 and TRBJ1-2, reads SAVISQKPSRDICQRGTSLTIQCQVDSQVTMMFWYRQQPGQSLTLIATANQGSEATYESGFVIDKFPISRPNLTFSTLTVSNMSPEDSSIYLCSVAERRNYGYTFGSGTRLTVV.

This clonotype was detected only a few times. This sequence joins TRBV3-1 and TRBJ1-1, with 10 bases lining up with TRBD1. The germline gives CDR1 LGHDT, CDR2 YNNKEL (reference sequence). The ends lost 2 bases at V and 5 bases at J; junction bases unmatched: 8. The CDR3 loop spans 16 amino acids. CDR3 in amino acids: CASSQRDRGMGTEAFF. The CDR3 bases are TGTGCCAGCAGCCAAAGGGACAGGGGAATGGGAACTGAAGCTTTCTTT.